This TCR beta chain was profiled in a study of CD8 T cells in ankylosing spondylitis. Notes on the study in general: In peripheral blood, disease-linked CD8+ clones occurred at relatively low frequencies. Matched ankylosing spondylitis synovial fluid reportedly showed significant enrichment of disease-linked clones. What appeared characteristic of ankylosing spondylitis blood was a TCR beta motif of eight highly homologous variants.

Quantitative barcoded 5'-RACE was used to prepare TCR beta libraries. TCRdb re-analysed the 5' RACE reads in MiXCR, keeping a single row per CDR3 protein. The table includes around 160,000 distinct CDR3 sequences, roughly 12% detected once. V shed 0 bases, J shed 2 bases, and the junction held 7 bases outside the gene matches. CDR1 is DFQATT and CDR2 is SNEGSKA in the germline V gene (reference sequence). This CDR3 region has 16 residues. This clonotype was counted many times. Its specificity is unknown. This clonotype was sampled from a male donor with ankylosing spondylitis or in good health (not recorded which). Sequenced material: blood, either unsorted or a sorted T cell fraction (not recorded which). The V and J genes are TRBV20-1 and TRBJ2-1; 7 nucleotides line up with TRBD2. CDR3 sequence (DNA): TGCAGTGCTAGAGATTCCCTAGCGGCGGCCTACAATGAGCAGTTCTTC. Its translation: CSARDSLAAAYNEQFF.